These 27 T cell receptor beta chains came from one sample sequenced in a study of T cells after yellow fever vaccination. One entry per CDR3 protein results from TCRdb running MiXCR on the 5' RACE reads. Among about 340,000 distinct CDR3 sequences listed, approximately 3.9% were seen once. The specimen was PBMCs, collected 5 days after the yellow fever booster vaccination. The receptor set was obtained from a man younger than 30 who received the YFV17D yellow fever vaccine.

This clonotype was found a few times. The chain combines TRBV7-8 with TRBJ2-3; TRBD2 matches 7 bases. Germline V gives CDR1 SGHVS, CDR2 FQNEAQ. There are 15 residues in the CDR3. V shed 3 bases and J 0 bases; nucleotides not matched to a gene: 3. This CDR3 is CASSFSSGSTDTQYF. The CDR3 region has the DNA TGTGCCAGCAGCTTCTCTAGCGGTAGCACAGATACGCAGTATTTT. Using reference TRBV7-8 and TRBJ2-3 for the parts outside the CDR3, the full variable domain is GAGVSQSPRYKVAKRGQDVALRCDPISGHVSLFWYQQALGQGPEFLTYFQNEAQLDKSGLPSDRFFAERPEGSVSTLKIQRTQQEDSAVYLCASSFSSGSTDTQYFGPGTRLTVL.

This clonotype appeared a few times. CDR3 nucleotides: TGCGCCAGCAGCCGAGTACCCTTAACTAGCGCCAACACCGGGGAGCTGTTTTTT. It translates to CASSRVPLTSANTGELFF. V is TRBV4-1 and J is TRBJ2-2, with 7 bases fitting TRBD2. Trimming took 4 bases from V and 2 from J; bases not matched to a gene: 13. Germline values: CDR1 MGHRA, CDR2 YSYEKL. The CDR3 is 18 amino acids.

This clonotype appeared a few times. The CDR3: CASSLLIGSAGGDTQYF. DNA for the CDR3: TGTGCCAGCAGCTTACTTATAGGGTCTGCAGGGGGAGATACGCAGTATTTT. This sequence joins TRBV7-2 and TRBJ2-3; 7 bases map to TRBD1. Germline V gene sequence: CDR1 SGHTA, CDR2 FQGNSA. The CDR3 runs to 17 residues. The junction had 13 bases not matched to a gene; V was cut back by 2 bases and J by 5 bases. The variable domain in full, completed from reference TRBV7-2 and TRBJ2-3, reads GAGVSQSPSNKVTEKGKDVELRCDPISGHTALYWYRQSLGQGLEFLIYFQGNSAPDKSGLPSDRFSAERTGGSVSTLTIQRTQQEDSAVYLCASSLLIGSAGGDTQYFGPGTRLTVL.

The chain combines TRBV14 with TRBJ2-3; D assignment may be TRBD1 or TRBD2 (5 bases each). Trimming shortened V by 3 bases and J by 1 base, and 11 bases separated the two germline ends. The germline gives CDR1 SGHDN, CDR2 FVKESK. The CDR3 has 15 amino acids. For the CDR3, the DNA is TGTGCCAGCAGCCAGGGACCCCTGCGCACAGATACGCAGTATTTT. Translating it yields CASSQGPLRTDTQYF.

J is TRBJ2-7 and V is TRBV20-1; TRBD1 matches 8 bases. The germline V gene encodes CDR1 DFQATT and CDR2 SNEGSKA (reference sequence). The CDR3 runs to 13 residues. V shed 5 bases and J 3 bases; nucleotides not matched to a gene: 6. The CDR3 DNA reads as TGCAGTGCTGGGGGACAGGTCTACTACGAGCAGTACTTC. Protein: CSAGGQVYYEQYF.

This clonotype came up a few times. V gene TRBV12-3 or TRBV12-4 combines with J gene TRBJ1-2, with D perhaps matching TRBD1 (6 bases). V shed 5 bases and J shed 7 bases, with 14 bases lying between them. The CDR3 consists of 13 residues. The CDR3 region has the DNA TGTGCCAGCAGTAACACAGGGTATTCTGGCTACACCTTC. It yields the protein CASSNTGYSGYTF.

This clonotype has a count of ten or more. The gene calls are TRBV10-3 and TRBJ2-3; 10 bases agree with TRBD1. Germline V CDR1 and CDR2: ENHRY, SYGVKD. This CDR3 contains 16 residues. The junction had 8 bases not matched to a gene; V was cut back by 7 bases and J by 1 base. CDR3: CAIKKGTGVGTDTQYF. In nucleotides, the CDR3 is TGTGCCATCAAAAAAGGGACAGGGGTTGGCACAGATACGCAGTATTTT.

This clonotype was counted between two and nine times. The chain recombines TRBV7-2 with TRBJ1-6, with 8 bases aligning to TRBD1. Germline CDR1 SGHTA, CDR2 FQGNSA. There are 15 residues in the CDR3. Germline trimming cut 5 bases from V and 7 bases from J; bases unmatched to any gene: 7. In DNA form, the CDR3 reads TGTGCCAGCAGCCCGGACAGGGCGTTGAATTCACCCCTCCACTTT. Amino acid sequence: CASSPDRALNSPLHF.

The rearrangement joins TRBV5-1 to TRBJ2-3; D gene unclear. V lost 2 bases and J 5 bases, leaving 15 bases between the germline ends. The CDR3 is made up of 15 amino acids. In germline, CDR1 is SGHRS, CDR2 YFSETQ. The CDR3 DNA reads TGCGCCAGCAGCTTTGTGGGCAGACCGGGAGATACGCAGTATTTT. Its protein product is CASSFVGRPGDTQYF.

The sample holds a few counts of this clonotype. In nucleotides, the CDR3 is TGTGCCAGCAGACGCGACTTTGAAGCTTTCTTT. Encoded protein: CASRRDFEAFF. The chain uses TRBV7-2 and TRBJ1-1; unclear D gene. In germline, CDR1 is SGHTA, CDR2 FQGNSA. This CDR3 has 11 residues. Between the trimmed V and J ends, which lost 6 bases and 7 bases, there was a span of 9 bases. The variable domain in full, completed from reference TRBV7-2 and TRBJ1-1, reads GAGVSQSPSNKVTEKGKDVELRCDPISGHTALYWYRQSLGQGLEFLIYFQGNSAPDKSGLPSDRFSAERTGGSVSTLTIQRTQQEDSAVYLCASRRDFEAFFGQGTRLTVV.

The chain joins TRBV20-1 to TRBJ2-1; D is perhaps TRBD1 or TRBD2 (6 bases each). Germline CDR1 reads DFQATT; CDR2 reads SNEGSKA (reference sequence). This CDR3 region has 15 residues. V lost 0 bases and J 7 bases, leaving 16 bases between the germline ends. CDR3 DNA sequence: TGCAGTGCTAGAGATATAGGGGGGCCGGAAAATGAGCAGTTCTTC. Translated: CSARDIGGPENEQFF.

The J gene is TRBJ2-4, the V gene TRBV5-6; D unresolved. The CDR3 consists of 16 residues. Germline V lookup: CDR1 SGHDT, CDR2 YYEEEE. The V gene lost 0 bases and the J gene lost 6 bases, with 16 bases spanning the gap. The CDR3 here is CASSLAIPDGINIQYF. CDR3 sequence (DNA): TGTGCCAGCAGCTTGGCCATTCCCGACGGTATAAACATTCAGTACTTC.

This clonotype was detected many times. CDR3 amino acids: CASRRAGGAETQYF. DNA for the CDR3: TGTGCCAGCAGGCGAGCGGGGGGTGCAGAGACCCAGTACTTC. This rearrangement joins TRBV7-2 to TRBJ2-5; TRBD2 aligns across 9 bases. The germline CDR1 and CDR2 sequences are SGHTA and FQGNSA. V trimming: 6 bases; J trimming: 4 bases; junction bases outside the gene matches: 6. This CDR3 spans 14 amino acids.

This clonotype was seen repeatedly, ten times or more. This sequence joins TRBV6-2 or TRBV6-3 and TRBJ1-1, with D unresolved. Per the germline V gene, CDR1 is MNHEY and CDR2 is SVGEGT. V lost 4 bases to trimming and J lost 0 bases, with 3 bases between them. The CDR3 consists of 12 residues. CDR3 DNA: TGTGCCAGCAGTTGGATGAACACTGAAGCTTTCTTT. Translation gives CASSWMNTEAFF.

This clonotype appeared a few times. J is TRBJ1-1 and V is TRBV18; no clear D gene. The CDR3 covers 15 residues. With 1 base removed from V and 1 base from J, the gap between germline ends came to 10 bases. Germline V gene sequence: CDR1 KGHSH, CDR2 LQKENI. This CDR3 reads CASSPLNGKNTEAFF. Written as DNA, the CDR3 is TGTGCCAGCTCACCACTTAATGGAAAGAACACTGAAGCTTTCTTT.

This clonotype was detected ten times or more. J is TRBJ2-7 and V is TRBV2; maybe TRBD1 (5 bases). The CDR3 consists of 14 residues. In germline, CDR1 is SNHLY, CDR2 FYNNEI. Trimming cost V 4 bases and J 2 bases, with 12 bases left between them. CDR3 residues: CASSAAGQTYEQYV. CDR3 bases: TGTGCCAGCAGTGCCGCTGGACAAACCTACGAGCAGTACGTC.

This clonotype was observed at least ten times. V is TRBV24-1 and J is TRBJ2-3; tentatively, D is TRBD1 (7 bases). CDR3 size: 15 residues. V lost 4 bases and J lost 6, with 16 bases in between. Germline CDR1 and CDR2: KGHDR and SFDVKD. DNA of the CDR3: TGTGCCACCAGTGACCCCAGGGGGGCCGGTGATACGCAGTATTTT. Its protein is CATSDPRGAGDTQYF.

The chain uses TRBV6-5 and TRBJ2-3; 8 bases match TRBD1. The ends lost 2 bases at V and 2 bases at J; junction bases unmatched: 9. The CDR3 loop spans 17 amino acids. CDR1 is MNHEY and CDR2 is SVGAGI in the germline V gene. This chain's CDR3 is CASSYNGQGGNTDTQYF. In nucleotides, the CDR3 is TGTGCCAGCAGTTACAACGGACAGGGAGGAAACACAGATACGCAGTATTTT.

This clonotype was observed a few times. The chain uses TRBV4-1 and TRBJ2-1; no clear D. This CDR3 region has 16 residues. V lost 3 bases and J 2 bases, leaving 14 bases between the germline ends. The germline CDR1 and CDR2 sequences are MGHRA and YSYEKL. Here the CDR3 DNA reads TGCGCCAGCAGCCACGTTAACCTCGTAACCTACAATGAGCAGTTCTTC. Translated, it gives CASSHVNLVTYNEQFF.

This clonotype was seen a handful of times. The chain combines TRBV25-1 with TRBJ2-7, with TRBD2 matching 9 bases. Trimming cost V 3 bases and J 2 bases; bases outside gene matches: 2. This CDR3 region has 14 residues. Germline CDR1 and CDR2: MGHDK and SYGVNS. CDR3 coding DNA: TGTGCCAGCAGTGACCCTAGCGGGGCCTACGAGCAGTACTTC. It codes for CASSDPSGAYEQYF.

This rearrangement joins TRBV2 to TRBJ2-4; possible D gene TRBD2, 5 bases. The CDR3 runs to 17 residues. Trimming removed 3 bases at V and 0 bases at J, with 15 bases between. CDR1 SNHLY and CDR2 FYNNEI come from the germline V gene. As DNA, the CDR3 is TGTGCCAGCAGTGACCGGGAATTGAACGAAGCCAAAAACATTCAGTACTTC. It specifies CASSDRELNEAKNIQYF. Variable domain in full (rest from reference TRBV2 and TRBJ2-4): EPEVTQTPSHQVTQMGQEVILRCVPISNHLYFYWYRQILGQKVEFLVSFYNNEISEKSEIFDDQFSVERPDGSNFTLKIRSTKLEDSAMYFCASSDRELNEAKNIQYFGAGTRLSVL.

V gene TRBV4-1 combines with J gene TRBJ1-5; 9 bases fit TRBD1. Germline CDR1 is MGHRA and CDR2 is YSYEKL. The J segment lost 2 bases and the V segment lost 5 bases, leaving 4 bases of the junction unmatched. This CDR3 is 15 amino acids long. For the CDR3, the DNA is TGCGCCAGCAGCGAGAGGACAGGGGGCAATCAGCCCCAGCATTTT. Residues: CASSERTGGNQPQHF.

J is TRBJ2-7 and V is TRBV4-1, with 8 bases lining up with TRBD2. Germline V gives CDR1 MGHRA, CDR2 YSYEKL. Unmatched junction bases numbered 11, after V lost 3 bases and J lost 10 bases. The CDR3 consists of 14 residues. In DNA, the CDR3 is TGCGCCAGCAGCCAGGAAACCGGGAGGGGCTCCCAGTACGTC. Its protein is CASSQETGRGSQYV.

The genes are TRBV7-9 and TRBJ2-5, with D unclear. Trimming removed 1 base at V and 4 bases at J, with 7 bases between. The CDR3 has 13 residues. Germline CDR1 and CDR2: SEHNR and FQNEAQ (reference sequence). The CDR3 reads CASSLGGIETQYF. For the CDR3, the DNA is TGTGCCAGCAGCTTAGGTGGAATAGAGACCCAGTACTTC.

This clonotype has ten or more counts. The genes are TRBV7-6 and TRBJ2-3, with D possibly matching TRBD2 (7 bases). The CDR3 length is 14 residues. V lost 1 base to trimming and J lost 4 bases, with 9 bases between them. CDR1 is SGHVS and CDR2 is FNYEAQ in the germline V gene. CDR3 sequence (DNA): TGTGCCAGCAGCTTAGGGGGGGGCCCAGATACGCAGTATTTT. Translated, it gives CASSLGGGPDTQYF.

The sample holds a few counts of this clonotype. The chain employs TRBV7-9 and TRBJ2-5; 7 nucleotides line up with TRBD1. The germline gives CDR1 SEHNR, CDR2 FQNEAQ (reference sequence). The CDR3 is 14 residues long. Losses at the gene ends were 7 bases for V and 5 bases for J; bases not matched to a gene: 10. CDR3 region: CASIPSGGFETQYF. In nucleotides, the CDR3 is TGTGCCAGCATCCCTTCAGGGGGATTTGAGACCCAGTACTTC.

The table lists this clonotype with a few counts. The rearrangement uses TRBV9 and TRBJ2-3; 8 bases fit TRBD2. Germline assignment: CDR1 SGDLS and CDR2 YYNGEE. The CDR3 covers 14 residues. V lost 4 bases to trimming and J lost 4 bases; unmatched junction nucleotides: 5. The CDR3 here is CASSRGGSADTQYF. DNA of the CDR3: TGTGCCAGCAGCCGCGGGGGGAGTGCAGATACGCAGTATTTT.